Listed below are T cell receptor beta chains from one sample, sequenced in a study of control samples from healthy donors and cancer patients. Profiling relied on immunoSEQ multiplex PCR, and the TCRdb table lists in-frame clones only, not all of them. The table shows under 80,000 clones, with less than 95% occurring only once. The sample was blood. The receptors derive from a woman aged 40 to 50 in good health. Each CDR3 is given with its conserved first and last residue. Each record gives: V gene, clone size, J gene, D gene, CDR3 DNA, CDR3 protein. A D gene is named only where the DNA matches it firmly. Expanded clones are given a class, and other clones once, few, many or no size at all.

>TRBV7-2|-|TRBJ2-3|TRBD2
TGTGCCAGCAGCTTAAACGGGAGGACAAGCACAGATACGCAGTATTTT
CASSLNGRTSTDTQYF
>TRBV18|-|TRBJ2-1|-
TGTGCCAGCTCACTGTTCGAATCTAGCAATGAGCAGTTCTTC
CASSLFESSNEQFF
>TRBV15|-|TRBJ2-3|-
TGTGCCACGCAGTTGGGCGGGCTGGCCACAGATACGCAGTATTTT
CATQLGGLATDTQYF
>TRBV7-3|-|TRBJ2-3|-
TGTGCCAGCAGCGACATCGGGACAGATACGCAGTATTTT
CASSDIGTDTQYF
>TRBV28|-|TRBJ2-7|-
-
CASSFLAGAYEQYF
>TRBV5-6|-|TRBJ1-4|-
TGTGCCAGCAGCTCACAGGTTTTCAATGAAAAACTGTTTTTT
CASSSQVFNEKLFF
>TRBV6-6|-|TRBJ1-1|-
TGTGCCAGCTCCCGGTCGGGGACTGAAGCTTTCTTT
CASSRSGTEAFF
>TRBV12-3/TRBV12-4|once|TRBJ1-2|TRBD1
TGTGCCAGCAGTTTGGGGGACAGGGGAGGCTACACCTTC
CASSLGDRGGYTF
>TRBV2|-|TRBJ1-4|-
TGTGCCAGCAGCGGGGGGGGACTGGGTGAAAAACTGTTTTTT
CASSGGGLGEKLFF
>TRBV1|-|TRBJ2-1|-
TGCACCAGCAGCCAACATGACTGGGTAGCGAGGGCTTACAATGAGCAGTTCTTC
CTSSQHDWVARAYNEQFF